These 27 T cell receptor beta chains were all obtained from the same sample, sequenced in a study of T-cell memory formation after mild COVID-19 (dated by TCRdb to about 2021). To prepare the library, 5' RACE was applied. Sequencing took place on an Illumina NovaSeq 6000. TCRdb took the public reads, trimmed them with fastp at Q25, ran MiXCR for clone calling and kept in-frame beta chains. Rows with a matching CDR3 protein are joined into one entry that keeps the most common DNA and genes. The sample yields 540,000 or so distinct CDR3 sequences; approximately 20% were counted once. Jointly, the top ten make up around 12% of the sample. Sample: PBMCs or a T cell subset sorted from them (not recorded which). These receptors originate from an adult woman who had mild COVID-19 (a few samples of this study predate the infection). The sample titles of this study are shuffled in the database, so cell type and time point are left out; the donor was told from shared clones.

In its sample, this clonotype was seen many times. This chain links TRBV5-6 with TRBJ1-5, with no clear D. V lost 3 bases, J lost 7 bases, and 11 bases lay in between. Germline lookup yields CDR1 SGHDT and CDR2 YYEEEE. The CDR3 loop spans 13 amino acids. The CDR3 coding sequence is TGTGCCAGCAGCTCTGGTCCAAGGCAGCCCCAGCATTTT. Translated: CASSSGPRQPQHF.

This clonotype has a handful of counts. The chain joins TRBV7-6 to TRBJ2-1; TRBD2 matches at 13 bases. Germline V lookup: CDR1 SGHVS, CDR2 FNYEAQ. V gave up 5 bases and J gave up 10 bases; unmatched junction bases: 14. The CDR3 is 17 amino acids. CDR3 protein: CASSLQWTSGRGGEQFF. CDR3 coding DNA: TGTGCCAGCAGCCTACAATGGACTAGCGGGAGAGGGGGGGAGCAGTTCTTC.

This clonotype was picked up a small number of times. The V and J genes are TRBV24-1 and TRBJ1-1; D remains unclear. Germline V gene sequence: CDR1 KGHDR, CDR2 SFDVKD. The V end lost 3 bases, the J end lost 0 bases, and 4 bases lay between the germline ends. CDR3 length: 13 amino acids. DNA of the CDR3: TGTGCCACCAGTGATGGACTGAACACTGAAGCTTTCTTT. Protein product: CATSDGLNTEAFF.

This clonotype was observed a few times. The chain is built from TRBV12-3 or TRBV12-4 and TRBJ2-3; D remains ambiguous. The CDR3 runs to 16 residues. V dropped 1 base and J dropped 7 bases, with 18 bases sitting between them. CDR3 protein: CASSLDRVPRRYTQYF. The CDR3 bases are TGTGCCAGCAGTTTAGATCGGGTCCCCCGTAGATATACGCAGTATTTT.

This clonotype appeared a few times. The chain joins TRBV29-1 to TRBJ2-1; the D is unclear. The V gene lost 6 bases and the J gene lost 7 bases, with 13 bases spanning the gap. The length of the CDR3 is 12 residues. Germline lookup yields CDR1 SQVTM and CDR2 ANQGSEA. The CDR3, as DNA: TGCAGCGTGGATCGGAGCGCGAATGAGCAGTTCTTC. Translation gives CSVDRSANEQFF.

The rearrangement joins TRBV7-3 to TRBJ2-6; perhaps TRBD1 as D (6 bases). The germline CDR1 and CDR2 sequences are SGHTA and FQGTGA. The V gene lost 3 bases and the J gene lost 2 bases, with 17 bases spanning the gap. This CDR3 is 18 amino acids long. The CDR3 spells CASSLQGIYYPGANVLTF. The CDR3 DNA sequence: TGTGCCAGCAGCTTGCAGGGGATCTACTATCCTGGGGCCAACGTCCTGACTTTC.

The CDR3 DNA sequence: TGTGCCAGCAGCTTAGGACTAGCGAGGACACATACGCAGTATTTT. Protein: CASSLGLARTHTQYF. This chain links TRBV7-2 with TRBJ2-3; the match to TRBD2 covers 8 bases. This CDR3 contains 15 residues. Germline lookup yields CDR1 SGHTA and CDR2 FQGNSA. J gave up 7 bases and V 1 base, and 7 bases lay outside the gene matches. The full variable domain, its missing parts supplied by reference TRBV7-2 and TRBJ2-3, is GAGVSQSPSNKVTEKGKDVELRCDPISGHTALYWYRQSLGQGLEFLIYFQGNSAPDKSGLPSDRFSAERTGGSVSTLTIQRTQQEDSAVYLCASSLGLARTHTQYFGPGTRLTVL.

This clonotype was counted only a few times. The chain joins TRBV20-1 to TRBJ1-1; no reliable D call. With 3 bases removed from V and 3 bases from J, the gap between germline ends came to 5 bases. CDR1 DFQATT and CDR2 SNEGSKA come from the germline V gene (reference sequence). CDR3 length: 11 residues. The CDR3 coding sequence is TGCAGTGCTAGTCAGCACACTGAAGCTTTCTTT. Protein sequence: CSASQHTEAFF.

This chain joins TRBV20-1 and TRBJ2-1; D unclear. Germline values: CDR1 DFQATT, CDR2 SNEGSKA (reference sequence). Trimming removed 0 bases at V and 0 bases at J, with 9 bases between. There are 15 residues in the CDR3. CDR3 coding DNA: TGCAGTGCTAGAGACCTCCTGAGCTCCTACAATGAGCAGTTCTTC. Protein product: CSARDLLSSYNEQFF.

This clonotype was seen only a few times. CDR3: CATSGGTSGSPDEQYF. CDR3 bases: TGTGCCACCAGTGGCGGGACTAGCGGTAGTCCGGATGAGCAGTACTTC. J is TRBJ2-7 and V is TRBV24-1, with 11 bases lining up with TRBD2. The junction had 12 bases not matched to a gene; V was cut back by 5 bases and J by 7 bases. In germline, CDR1 is KGHDR, CDR2 SFDVKD. The CDR3 totals 16 residues.

The V gene is TRBV29-1, the J gene TRBJ2-3; 9 nucleotides align to TRBD1. V dropped 5 bases and J dropped 3; count of bases not matched to a gene: 6. Germline V gene sequence: CDR1 SQVTM, CDR2 ANQGSEA. The CDR3 loop spans 14 amino acids. The CDR3 bases are TGCAGCGTTACACAGGGGGCGCAGACAGATACGCAGTATTTT. It encodes CSVTQGAQTDTQYF.

In its sample, this clonotype was seen many times. One end of the junction is discordant with germline, which a read error may explain. The chain combines TRBV5-1 with TRBJ2-3; unclear D gene. This CDR3 has 12 amino acids. The germline V gene encodes CDR1 SGHRS and CDR2 YFSETQ. CDR3 coding DNA: TGTGCCAGCAGCTTAGCCCCAGATACGCAGTATTTT. Its protein is CASSLAPDTQYF.

This clonotype was counted a few times. V gene TRBV7-2 combines with J gene TRBJ2-2, with 10 bases lining up with TRBD2. The V gene's germline CDR1 is SGHTA and CDR2 FQGNSA. Losses at the gene ends were 5 bases for V and 7 bases for J; bases not matched to a gene: 7. This CDR3 spans 15 amino acids. Here the CDR3 DNA reads TGTGCCAGCAGCCCTGGACTAGCGGCGGTCGGGGAGCTGTTTTTT. Translating gives CASSPGLAAVGELFF.

The rearrangement uses TRBV5-1 and TRBJ2-7; tentative D call: TRBD2 (5 bases). Germline V gives CDR1 SGHRS, CDR2 YFSETQ. This CDR3 is built from 14 residues. V was trimmed by 1 base and J by 2 bases, leaving 10 bases between them. CDR3 DNA: TGCGCCAGCAGCTTGCCTAGCTTCACCTACGAGCAGTACTTC. Encoded protein: CASSLPSFTYEQYF.

This clonotype has only a few counts. The chain couples TRBV5-1 to TRBJ2-3, with D possibly matching TRBD2 (5 bases). V shed 0 bases and J shed 3 bases, with 14 bases lying between them. The CDR3 contains 16 residues. The germline V gene has CDR1 SGHRS and CDR2 YFSETQ. The CDR3 nucleotides read TGCGCCAGCAGCTTGGGAGGGCAAGTGATAACAGATACGCAGTATTTT. It encodes CASSLGGQVITDTQYF.

This clonotype was counted only a few times. V is TRBV10-3 and J is TRBJ1-2; D is possibly TRBD1 (5 bases). CDR3 length equals 14 residues. CDR1 and CDR2 (germline): ENHRY, SYGVKD. Trimming took off 6 bases at V and 4 bases at J, with 15 bases between the two ends. The CDR3: CAIRDLGAGYGYTF. Written as DNA, the CDR3 is TGTGCCATCAGGGACCTCGGGGCCGGCTATGGCTACACCTTC.

The chain combines TRBV24-1 with TRBJ2-3; the match to TRBD1 covers 7 bases. With 0 bases clipped from V and 2 bases from J, the junction kept 1 base outside the gene matches. There are 15 residues in the CDR3. Germline V lookup: CDR1 KGHDR, CDR2 SFDVKD. Here the CDR3 DNA reads TGTGCCACCAGTGATTTGGGACAGGACACAGATACGCAGTATTTT. Its protein is CATSDLGQDTDTQYF.

This clonotype turned up a few times. The V call is TRBV20-1, the J call TRBJ2-2; possible D gene TRBD2, 7 bases. In germline, CDR1 is DFQATT, CDR2 SNEGSKA (reference sequence). This CDR3 comprises 15 residues. The V and J ends lost 5 bases and 6 bases respectively, with 19 bases between them. The DNA of the CDR3 is TGCAGTGCTGGTTCAAAGGGGGGGGTAGCCGGGGAGCTGTTTTTT. This codes for CSAGSKGGVAGELFF.

This clonotype has more than one count but fewer than ten. The V call is TRBV9, the J call TRBJ2-5, with D uncertain. The CDR3 spans 15 residues. Trimming stripped 0 bases from V and 5 bases from J, with 14 bases between. CDR1 and CDR2 (germline): SGDLS, YYNGEE. The chain's CDR3 is CASSVALVGEETQYF. The CDR3 nucleotides read TGTGCCAGCAGCGTAGCTCTTGTTGGAGAGGAGACCCAGTACTTC.

The V gene is TRBV6-6, the J gene TRBJ2-5, with D possibly matching TRBD2 (5 bases). V shed 6 bases and J shed 0 bases, with 14 bases lying between them. CDR1 and CDR2 from the germline V gene are MNHNY and SVGAGI (reference sequence). This CDR3 contains 15 residues. CDR3 amino acids: CASSPYRGYQETQYF. Here the CDR3 DNA reads TGTGCCAGCAGCCCCTATCGCGGGTACCAAGAGACCCAGTACTTC.

The chain recombines TRBV20-1 with TRBJ1-2; D unclear. The length of the CDR3 is 14 residues. The V end lost 0 bases, the J end lost 0 bases, and 8 bases lay between the germline ends. From germline, CDR1 is DFQATT and CDR2 SNEGSKA (reference sequence). The CDR3 sequence: CSARDFRANYGYTF. In nucleotides, the CDR3 is TGCAGTGCTAGAGATTTTCGGGCTAACTATGGCTACACCTTC.

This clonotype was picked up a small number of times. The J gene is TRBJ2-7, the V gene TRBV5-1; 7 bases match TRBD1. Germline loops: CDR1 SGHRS, CDR2 YFSETQ. The CDR3 runs to 15 residues. V trimming: 4 bases; J trimming: 2 bases; junction bases outside the gene matches: 9. CDR3 amino acids: CASSPGTAETYEQYF. CDR3 DNA sequence: TGCGCCAGCAGCCCTGGGACAGCTGAGACCTACGAGCAGTACTTC.

This sequence joins TRBV7-9 and TRBJ2-2, with unresolved D. The CDR3 loop spans 14 amino acids. Germline assignment: CDR1 SEHNR and CDR2 FQNEAQ (reference sequence). The V gene lost 3 bases and the J gene lost 7 bases, with 12 bases spanning the gap. This CDR3 reads CASSFVLGGGELFF. The DNA of the CDR3 is TGTGCCAGCAGCTTCGTCCTTGGTGGCGGGGAGCTGTTTTTT.

This chain connects TRBV2 to TRBJ2-7, with D hard to call. The CDR3 extends over 12 amino acids. V lost 4 bases and J lost 0, with 4 bases in between. Germline V gene sequence: CDR1 SNHLY, CDR2 FYNNEI. The chain's CDR3 is CASSVLSYEQYF. CDR3 bases: TGTGCCAGCAGTGTCCTCTCCTACGAGCAGTACTTC.

V and J are TRBV25-1 and TRBJ1-2; a possible D gene is TRBD1 (5 bases). The CDR3 totals 15 residues. Germline CDR1 reads MGHDK; CDR2 reads SYGVNS. Trimming cost V 0 bases and J 3 bases, with 11 bases left between them. The CDR3 DNA reads as TGTGCCAGCAGTGAATATAAAGGGGTTGACTATGGCTACACCTTC. Translating gives CASSEYKGVDYGYTF.

The chain couples TRBV19 to TRBJ1-2, with 9 bases lining up with TRBD1. The CDR3 loop spans 13 amino acids. The V and J ends lost 9 bases and 2 bases, in that order; junction bases with no gene match: 4. From germline, CDR1 is LNHDA and CDR2 SQIVND (reference sequence). CDR3 residues: CASLGQGNYGYTF. DNA for the CDR3: TGTGCCAGCCTTGGACAGGGGAACTATGGCTACACCTTC.

The chain couples TRBV11-3 to TRBJ2-7; D is unclear. V lost 0 bases and J lost 5, with 11 bases in between. From germline, CDR1 is SGHNT and CDR2 YENEEA. This CDR3 spans 14 amino acids. The DNA for the CDR3 is TGTGCCAGCAGCTTAGATATGGGCTGGGACGAGCAGTACTTC. It is translated as CASSLDMGWDEQYF.